Each of the 22 T cell receptor beta chains below was sequenced from the same sample in a study of metastatic and nonmetastatic thyroid tumors. From the PCR reads, TCRdb re-called clones with MiXCR. The sample holds about 41,000 clones, less than 35% seen once. No treatment had been given to any patient before thyroid surgery. The sequenced material came from blood. These TCRs come from a male donor with papillary thyroid cancer or a benign thyroid nodule (not recorded which). Some clones in this sample may be carry-over from other donors' samples.

This clone was seen ten or more times. Additional DNA sequences in this sample encode the identical CDR3. The J gene is TRBJ2-3, the V gene TRBV30; TRBD2 might be the D (6 bases). Trimming pared 0 bases from V and 5 bases from J, leaving 12 bases between. The CDR3 extends over 14 amino acids. Germline CDR1 is GTSNPN and CDR2 is SVGIG (reference sequence). Here the CDR3 DNA reads TGTGCCTGGAGTGTCGGGCAGGGAGGAGATACGCAGTATTTT. It specifies CAWSVGQGGDTQYF.

This clone was counted between two and nine times. This chain links TRBV6-1 with TRBJ2-2; 8 positions match TRBD2. The junction had 4 bases not matched to a gene; V was cut back by 7 bases and J by 6 bases. From germline, CDR1 is MNHNS and CDR2 SASEGT. The CDR3 covers 13 residues. In nucleotides, the CDR3 is TGTGCCAGCATGGAGCGGGAGCCCGGGGAGCTGTTTTTT. Its translation is CASMEREPGELFF.

This clone was seen at least ten times. This sequence joins TRBV7-9 and TRBJ2-5; 10 positions match TRBD2. The germline V gene encodes CDR1 SEHNR and CDR2 FQNEAQ (reference sequence). Trimming at V came to 5 bases and at J to 4 bases, leaving 7 bases not matched to a gene. CDR3 length: 15 residues. The CDR3 sequence: CASSPLAGATETQYF. The CDR3 coding sequence is TGTGCCAGCAGCCCCCTAGCGGGAGCTACAGAGACCCAGTACTTC.

The chain combines TRBV4-1 with TRBJ2-5, with 9 bases matching TRBD2. CDR1 is MGHRA, CDR2 YSYEKL, per germline. This CDR3 contains 18 residues. The junction had 14 bases not matched to a gene; V was cut back by 1 base and J by 5 bases. Written as DNA, the CDR3 is TGCGCCAGCAGCCAAGTCGGATTCCTTAGCGGGAGCGGGGAGACCCAGTACTTC. This gives the protein CASSQVGFLSGSGETQYF.

With respect to this clone: Germline is not matched at one junction end, which may reflect a read error. This chain uses TRBV20-1 with TRBJ2-1, with TRBD2 matching over 11 bases. Germline assignment: CDR1 DFQATT and CDR2 SNEGSKA (reference sequence). This CDR3 region has 17 residues. The CDR3 loop is CSASSCLAGGLYNDQFF. DNA of the CDR3: TGCAGTGCTAGCTCCTGTTTAGCGGGAGGGCTCTACAATGATCAGTTCTTC.

This clone was counted only a few times. The rearrangement links TRBV12-3 or TRBV12-4 to TRBJ2-1; no firm D call. V was pared by 3 bases and J by 12 bases, with 15 bases between. The CDR3 covers 13 residues. Written as DNA, the CDR3 is TGTGCCAGCAGTTTCCCTAAAGCAATGGGGCAGTTCTTC. Translation gives CASSFPKAMGQFF.

This clone has a count of ten or more. The rearrangement uses TRBV20-1 and TRBJ2-5; D is unresolved. V was trimmed by 6 bases and J by 5 bases, leaving 19 bases between them. The CDR3 has 14 amino acids. Germline V gives CDR1 DFQATT, CDR2 SNEGSKA (reference sequence). Written as DNA, the CDR3 is TGCAGTGCCCAGCCAGCGCCCACCCGGGAGACCCAGTACTTC. Residues: CSAQPAPTRETQYF.

This clone turned up a few times. J is TRBJ2-6 and V is TRBV6-1; no clear D. The CDR3 is 15 residues long. The germline CDR1 and CDR2 sequences are MNHNS and SASEGT. Deletions cut 5 bases from V and 3 bases from J, with 11 bases between. Written as DNA, the CDR3 is TGTGCCAGCAGTCTACGGGTGTATGGGGCCAACGTCCTGACTTTC. Amino acids: CASSLRVYGANVLTF.

A note on this clone: An end of the junction differs from the germline gene, which may be a read error. This CDR3 is CATAWAARTGELFF. As DNA, the CDR3 is TGTGCAACCGCTTGGGCTGCTCGTACCGGTGAGCTGTTTTTT. The chain uses TRBV7-6 and TRBJ2-2; no clear D gene. The CDR3 contains 14 residues. The germline V gene has CDR1 SGHVS and CDR2 FNYEAQ.

Notes on this clone: A junction boundary mismatches the germline segment, possibly from a read error. This chain uses TRBV20-1 with TRBJ2-5; possible D gene TRBD1, 6 bases. The CDR3 extends over 19 amino acids. Per the germline V gene, CDR1 is DFQATT and CDR2 is SNEGSKA (reference sequence). The CDR3: CSDRLIYTIRDTPKETQYF. The CDR3 bases are TGCAGTGATAGACTAATCTATACGATACGGGACACCCCCAAGGAGACCCAGTACTTC.

This clone has more than one count but fewer than ten. The chain combines TRBV6-2 or TRBV6-3 with TRBJ2-7; 13 bases match TRBD2. The CDR3 is 17 amino acids. From germline, CDR1 is MNHEY and CDR2 SVGEGT. The V segment lost 2 bases and the J segment 5 bases; nucleotides outside the gene matches: 9. In nucleotides, the CDR3 is TGTGCCAGCAGTTACGGGTCTCGGACTAGCGGGGGAAACGAGCAGTACTTC. It codes for CASSYGSRTSGGNEQYF.

This clone was observed many times. The genes are TRBV5-1 and TRBJ1-6; D remains ambiguous. V lost 0 bases and J lost 11, with 9 bases in between. CDR1 is SGHRS and CDR2 is YFSETQ in the germline V gene. The length of the CDR3 is 13 residues. CDR3 coding DNA: TGCGCCAGCAGCTTGGAGGCATTGGCACCCCTCCACTTT. It is translated as CASSLEALAPLHF.

A few counts support this clone. V is TRBV27 and J is TRBJ2-7; 9 bases are shared with TRBD1. Trimming removed 10 bases from V and 2 bases from J; junction bases left unmatched: 3. In germline, CDR1 is MNHEY, CDR2 SMNVEV (reference sequence). This CDR3 spans 12 amino acids. The CDR3 sequence: CATRDRAYEQYF. The CDR3 bases are TGTGCCACCAGGGACAGGGCCTACGAGCAGTACTTC.

The chain carries TRBV6-2 or TRBV6-3 and TRBJ1-3; D gene unclear. The V end was cut by 6 bases, the J end by 4 bases, with 13 bases between. The CDR3 contains 14 residues. Looked up from germline, CDR1 is MNHEY and CDR2 is SVGEGT. CDR3 amino acids: CASRNIERGNTIYF. The CDR3 DNA is TGTGCCAGCAGGAATATAGAAAGGGGAAACACCATATATTTT.

This clone was counted many times. The chain uses TRBV5-1 and TRBJ1-2, with unresolved D. This CDR3 is 12 amino acids long. V was shortened by 5 bases and J by 3 bases, with 8 bases between the two germline ends. Germline V lookup: CDR1 SGHRS, CDR2 YFSETQ. As DNA, the CDR3 is TGCGCCAGCAGGGAAGACTACTATGGCTACACCTTC. The encoded protein is CASREDYYGYTF.

This clone has ten or more counts. V is TRBV9 and J is TRBJ2-1, with D hard to call. This CDR3 has 14 amino acids. Germline loops: CDR1 SGDLS, CDR2 YYNGEE. Trimming removed 0 bases from V and 9 bases from J, with 13 bases in between. CDR3 amino acids: CASSVGSSSAEQFF. The CDR3 nucleotides are TGTGCCAGCAGCGTAGGTAGCTCCTCGGCTGAGCAGTTCTTC.

In this sample, this clone turned up many times. The chain carries TRBV6-1 and TRBJ1-2; D gene uncertain. CDR1 is MNHNS, CDR2 SASEGT, per germline. The ends were cut back, 6 bases at V and 7 bases at J, with 9 bases in the middle. The length of the CDR3 is 11 residues. CDR3: CASSHLGGYTF. The CDR3 nucleotides read TGTGCCAGCAGCCACCTCGGTGGCTACACCTTC.

Ten or more counts support this clone. The chain carries TRBV27 and TRBJ1-5; no reliable D call. This CDR3 is built from 13 residues. Germline CDR1 reads MNHEY; CDR2 reads SMNVEV (reference sequence). Trimming took 5 bases from V and 7 from J, leaving 12 bases between them. CDR3 nucleotide sequence: TGTGCCAGCAGTATAGGACCATACCAGCCCCAGCATTTT. It is translated as CASSIGPYQPQHF.

Ten or more counts support this clone. This chain joins TRBV11-2 and TRBJ2-5; perhaps TRBD1 as D (6 bases). V lost 5 bases to trimming and J lost 3 bases, with 10 bases between them. This CDR3 contains 13 residues. The germline gives CDR1 SGHAT, CDR2 FQNNGV. The CDR3 spells CASSPRDKETQYF. CDR3 coding DNA: TGTGCCAGCAGCCCAAGGGACAAAGAGACCCAGTACTTC.

The chain recombines TRBV20-1 with TRBJ1-3, with 9 bases aligning to TRBD1. The germline gives CDR1 DFQATT, CDR2 SNEGSKA (reference sequence). The CDR3 runs to 13 residues. Losses at the gene ends were 6 bases for V and 4 bases for J; bases not matched to a gene: 4. CDR3 residues: CSAQTGGGNTIYF. In nucleotides, the CDR3 is TGCAGTGCACAGACAGGGGGAGGAAACACCATATATTTT.

This clone has a handful of counts. V and J are TRBV28 and TRBJ1-2; no clear D gene. Germline V lookup: CDR1 MDHEN, CDR2 SYDVKM. The CDR3 runs 11 residues. Between the trimmed V and J ends, which lost 2 bases and 8 bases, there was a span of 6 bases. The DNA of the CDR3 is TGTGCCAGCAGTTTACGAGTGGGCTACACCTTC. Translated: CASSLRVGYTF.

As DNA, the CDR3 is TGCAGTGCTAGAGATATTACTTACAGCAATAATTCACCCCTCCACTTT. It yields the protein CSARDITYSNNSPLHF. The V and J genes are TRBV20-1 and TRBJ1-6; D is undetermined. CDR3 length: 16 residues. Germline V CDR1 and CDR2: DFQATT, SNEGSKA (reference sequence). V was cut by 0 bases and J by 5 bases, with 14 bases left in between.